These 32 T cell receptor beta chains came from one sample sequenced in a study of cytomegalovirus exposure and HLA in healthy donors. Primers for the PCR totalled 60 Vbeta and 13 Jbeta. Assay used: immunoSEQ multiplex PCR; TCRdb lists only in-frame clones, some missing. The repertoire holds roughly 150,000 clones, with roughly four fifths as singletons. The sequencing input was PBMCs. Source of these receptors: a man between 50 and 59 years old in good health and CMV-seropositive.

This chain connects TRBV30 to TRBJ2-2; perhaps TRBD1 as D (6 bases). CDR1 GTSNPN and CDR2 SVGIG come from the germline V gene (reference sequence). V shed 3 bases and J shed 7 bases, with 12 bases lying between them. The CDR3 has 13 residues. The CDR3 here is CAWRTGSGGELFF. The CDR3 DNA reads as TGTGCCTGGAGAACAGGGTCGGGCGGGGAGCTGTTTTTT.

The DNA for the CDR3 is TGCGCCCGAAACAGGGTAAGTGTGGACAATCAGCCCCAGCATTTT. Its protein is CARNRVSVDNQPQHF. The chain couples TRBV23-1 to TRBJ1-5; D may be TRBD1 (6 bases). TRBV23-1 counts as an open reading frame of uncertain function. The CDR3 length is 15 residues. V was trimmed by 11 bases and J by 3 bases, leaving 20 bases between them.

CDR3 sequence reads: CASSSSGTGAEKLFF. The DNA of the CDR3 is TGTGCCAGCAGCTCCTCCGGGACAGGGGCTGAAAAACTGTTTTTT. The V call is TRBV13, the J call TRBJ1-4; 10 nucleotides match TRBD1. V was pared by 4 bases and J by 7 bases, with 6 bases of the junction left unmatched. Germline V gives CDR1 PRHDT, CDR2 FYEKMQ (reference sequence). The CDR3 has 15 amino acids.

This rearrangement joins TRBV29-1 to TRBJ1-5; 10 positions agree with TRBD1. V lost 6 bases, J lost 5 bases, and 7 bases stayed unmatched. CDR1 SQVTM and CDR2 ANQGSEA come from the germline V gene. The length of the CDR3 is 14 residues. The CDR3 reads CSVTGTGVDQPQHF. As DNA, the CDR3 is TGCAGCGTCACCGGGACAGGGGTCGATCAGCCCCAGCATTTT.

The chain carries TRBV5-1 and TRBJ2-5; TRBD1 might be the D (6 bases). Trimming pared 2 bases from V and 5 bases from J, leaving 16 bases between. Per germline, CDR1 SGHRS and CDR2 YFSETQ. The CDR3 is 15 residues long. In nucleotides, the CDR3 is TGCGCCAGCAGCTTAGAACCAGGGGAATGGGAGACCCAGTACTTC. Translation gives CASSLEPGEWETQYF. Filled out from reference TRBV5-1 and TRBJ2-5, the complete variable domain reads KAGVTQTPRYLIKTRGQQVTLSCSPISGHRSVSWYQQTPGQGLQFLFEYFSETQRNKGNFPGRFSGRQFSNSRSEMNVSTLELGDSALYLCASSLEPGEWETQYFGPGTRLLVL.

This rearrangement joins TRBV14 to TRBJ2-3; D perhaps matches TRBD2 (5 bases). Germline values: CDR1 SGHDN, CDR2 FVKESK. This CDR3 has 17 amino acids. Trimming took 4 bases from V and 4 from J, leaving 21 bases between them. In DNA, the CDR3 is TGTGCCAGCAGCCGGAATGGAGCTAGCAGGAGCGCAGATACGCAGTATTTT. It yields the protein CASSRNGASRSADTQYF.

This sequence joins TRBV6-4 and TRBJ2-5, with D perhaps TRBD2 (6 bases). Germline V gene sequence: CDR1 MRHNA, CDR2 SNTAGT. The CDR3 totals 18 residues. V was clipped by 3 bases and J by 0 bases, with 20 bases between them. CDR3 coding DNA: TGTGCCAGCAGTGAGGATTTATGCGGGGAGCACTACCAAGAGACCCAGTACTTC. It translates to CASSEDLCGEHYQETQYF.

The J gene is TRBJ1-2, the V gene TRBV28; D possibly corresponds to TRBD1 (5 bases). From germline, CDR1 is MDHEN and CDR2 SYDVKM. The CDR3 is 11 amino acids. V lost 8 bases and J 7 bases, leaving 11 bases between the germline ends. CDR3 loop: CASGREPGYTF. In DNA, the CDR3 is TGTGCCAGCGGCAGGGAACCTGGCTACACCTTC.

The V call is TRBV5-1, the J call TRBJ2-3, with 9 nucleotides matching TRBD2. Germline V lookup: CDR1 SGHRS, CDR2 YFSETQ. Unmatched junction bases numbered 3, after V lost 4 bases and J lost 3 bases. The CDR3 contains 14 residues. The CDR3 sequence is CASSPGLATDTQYF. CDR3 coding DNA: TGCGCCAGCAGCCCGGGACTAGCTACAGATACGCAGTATTTT.

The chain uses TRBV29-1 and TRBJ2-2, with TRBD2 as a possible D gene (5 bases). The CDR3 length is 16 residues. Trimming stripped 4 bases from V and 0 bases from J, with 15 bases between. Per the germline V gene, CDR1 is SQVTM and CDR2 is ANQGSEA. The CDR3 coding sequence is TGCAGCGTTGGGGAGAGGAGCGGAGCGAACACCGGGGAGCTGTTTTTT. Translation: CSVGERSGANTGELFF.

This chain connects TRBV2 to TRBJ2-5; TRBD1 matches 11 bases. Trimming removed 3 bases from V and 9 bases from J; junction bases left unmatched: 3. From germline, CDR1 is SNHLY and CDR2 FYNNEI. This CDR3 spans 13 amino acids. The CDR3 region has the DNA TGTGCCAGCAGTGATTGGGACAGGGGGGCCCAGTACTTC. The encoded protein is CASSDWDRGAQYF. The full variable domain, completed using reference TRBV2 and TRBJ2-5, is EPEVTQTPSHQVTQMGQEVILRCVPISNHLYFYWYRQILGQKVEFLVSFYNNEISEKSEIFDDQFSVERPDGSNFTLKIRSTKLEDSAMYFCASSDWDRGAQYFGPGTRLLVL.

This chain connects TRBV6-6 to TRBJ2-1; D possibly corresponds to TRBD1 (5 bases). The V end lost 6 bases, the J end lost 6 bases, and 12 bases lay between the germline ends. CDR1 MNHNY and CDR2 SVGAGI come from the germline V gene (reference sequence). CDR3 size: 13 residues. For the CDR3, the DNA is TGTGCCAGCAGCCCCCGGCAGGGCAATGAGCAGTTCTTC. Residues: CASSPRQGNEQFF.

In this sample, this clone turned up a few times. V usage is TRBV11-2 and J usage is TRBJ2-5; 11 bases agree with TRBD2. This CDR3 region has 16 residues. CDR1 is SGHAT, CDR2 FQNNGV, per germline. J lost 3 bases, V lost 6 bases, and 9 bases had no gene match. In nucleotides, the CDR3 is TGTGCCAGCAGTCACAGGACTAGCGGGTGGGAAGAGACCCAGTACTTC. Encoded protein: CASSHRTSGWEETQYF.

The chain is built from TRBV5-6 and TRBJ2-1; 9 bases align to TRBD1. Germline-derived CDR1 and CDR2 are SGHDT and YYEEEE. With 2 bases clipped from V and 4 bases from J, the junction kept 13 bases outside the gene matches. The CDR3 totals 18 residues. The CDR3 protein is CASSLNVDRGVRYNEQFF. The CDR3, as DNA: TGTGCCAGCAGCTTAAATGTGGACAGGGGAGTTAGATACAATGAGCAGTTCTTC. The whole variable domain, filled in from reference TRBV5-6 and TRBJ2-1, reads DAGVTQSPTHLIKTRGQQVTLRCSPKSGHDTVSWYQQALGQGPQFIFQYYEEEERQRGNFPDRFSGHQFPNYSSELNVNALLLGDSALYLCASSLNVDRGVRYNEQFFGPGTRLTVL.

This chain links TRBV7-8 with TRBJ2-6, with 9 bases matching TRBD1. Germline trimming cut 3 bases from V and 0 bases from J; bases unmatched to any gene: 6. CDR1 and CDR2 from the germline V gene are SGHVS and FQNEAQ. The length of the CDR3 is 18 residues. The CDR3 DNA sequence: TGTGCCAGCAGCTTGGTCGGGACAGGGCGCTCTGGGGCCAACGTCCTGACTTTC. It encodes CASSLVGTGRSGANVLTF.

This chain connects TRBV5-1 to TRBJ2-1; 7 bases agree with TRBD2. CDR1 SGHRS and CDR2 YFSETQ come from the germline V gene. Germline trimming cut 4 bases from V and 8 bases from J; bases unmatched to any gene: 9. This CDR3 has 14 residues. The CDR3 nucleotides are TGCGCCAGCAGCCTACATCCGGGGGGTGATGAGCAGTTCTTC. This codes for CASSLHPGGDEQFF.

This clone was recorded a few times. The CDR3 reads CASSPADISNQPQHF. The CDR3 nucleotides read TGTGCCAGCAGCCCAGCGGATATTAGCAATCAGCCCCAGCATTTT. J is TRBJ1-5 and V is TRBV7-2; D uncertain. This CDR3 has 15 amino acids. V lost 5 bases, J lost 0 bases, and 11 bases lay in between. CDR1 is SGHTA and CDR2 is FQGNSA in the germline V gene.

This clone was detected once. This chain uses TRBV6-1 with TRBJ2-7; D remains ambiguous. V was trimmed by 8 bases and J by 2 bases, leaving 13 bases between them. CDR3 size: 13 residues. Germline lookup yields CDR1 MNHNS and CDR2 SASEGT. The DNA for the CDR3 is TGTGCCAGCGGTCCCTACCGCCCCTACGAGCAGTACTTC. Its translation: CASGPYRPYEQYF.

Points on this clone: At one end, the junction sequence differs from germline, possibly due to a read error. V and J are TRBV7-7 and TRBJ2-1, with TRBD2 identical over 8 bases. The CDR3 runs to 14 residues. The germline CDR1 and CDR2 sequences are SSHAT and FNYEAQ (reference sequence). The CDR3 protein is CASSRGLDLNEQFF. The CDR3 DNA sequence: TGTGCTAGCAGCAGGGGACTAGACTTAAATGAGCAGTTCTTC.

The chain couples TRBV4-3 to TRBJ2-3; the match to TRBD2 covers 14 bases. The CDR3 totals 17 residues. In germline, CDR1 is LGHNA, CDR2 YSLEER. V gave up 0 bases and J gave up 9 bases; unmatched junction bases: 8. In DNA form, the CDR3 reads TGCGCCAGCAGCCAAGATCCGGGACTAGCGGGGGTGAGCACGCAGTATTTT. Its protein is CASSQDPGLAGVSTQYF.

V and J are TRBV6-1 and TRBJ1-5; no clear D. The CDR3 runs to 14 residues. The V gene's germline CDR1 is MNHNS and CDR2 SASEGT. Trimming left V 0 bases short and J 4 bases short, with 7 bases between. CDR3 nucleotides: TGTGCCAGCAGTGAAGCACGGAGGAATCAGCCCCAGCATTTT. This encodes CASSEARRNQPQHF.

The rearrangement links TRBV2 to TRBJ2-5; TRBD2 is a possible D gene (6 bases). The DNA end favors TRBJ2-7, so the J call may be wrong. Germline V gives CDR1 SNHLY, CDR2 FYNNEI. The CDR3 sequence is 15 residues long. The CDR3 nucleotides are TGTGCCAGCAGCGAGTTCGGGGGAAGCTCCTACGAGCAGTACTTC. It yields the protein CASSEFGGSSYEQYF.

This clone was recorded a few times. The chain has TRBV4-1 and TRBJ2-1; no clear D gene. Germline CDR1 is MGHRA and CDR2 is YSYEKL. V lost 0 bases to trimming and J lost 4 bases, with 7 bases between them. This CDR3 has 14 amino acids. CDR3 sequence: CASSQDPSYNEQFF. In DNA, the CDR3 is TGCGCCAGCAGCCAAGATCCGAGTTACAATGAGCAGTTCTTC.

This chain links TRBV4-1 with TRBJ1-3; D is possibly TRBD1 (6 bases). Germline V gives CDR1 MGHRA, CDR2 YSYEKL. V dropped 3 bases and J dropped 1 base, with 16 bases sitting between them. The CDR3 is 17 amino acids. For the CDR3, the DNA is TGCGCCAGCAGCCACCCCCACAGGGAGGGTTCTGGAAACACCATATATTTT. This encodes CASSHPHREGSGNTIYF.

CDR3 protein: CASRSGGGALHF. CDR3 sequence (DNA): TGTGCCAGCCGATCTGGGGGGGGTGCCCTCCACTTT. This chain uses TRBV6-6 with TRBJ1-6, with D possibly TRBD1 on 5 matching bases. The germline gives CDR1 MNHNY, CDR2 SVGAGI (reference sequence). The CDR3 is made up of 12 amino acids. The V gene lost 8 bases and the J gene lost 14 bases, with 16 bases spanning the gap.

CDR3 sequence (DNA): TGCGCCAGCAGCTTCTCGACAGGGGGGAACACTGAAGCTTTCTTT. Translation gives CASSFSTGGNTEAFF. The genes are TRBV5-1 and TRBJ1-1; 9 positions agree with TRBD1. Losses at the gene ends were 2 bases for V and 1 base for J; bases not matched to a gene: 3. Germline loops: CDR1 SGHRS, CDR2 YFSETQ. This CDR3 is built from 15 residues.

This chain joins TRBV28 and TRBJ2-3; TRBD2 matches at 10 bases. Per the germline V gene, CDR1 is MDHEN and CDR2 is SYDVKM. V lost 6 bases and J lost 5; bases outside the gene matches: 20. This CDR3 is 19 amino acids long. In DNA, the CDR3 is TGTGCCAGCAGACACATCCTCCTTGGCCAGCGGGGGGGTGGAGATACGCAGTATTTT. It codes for CASRHILLGQRGGGDTQYF.

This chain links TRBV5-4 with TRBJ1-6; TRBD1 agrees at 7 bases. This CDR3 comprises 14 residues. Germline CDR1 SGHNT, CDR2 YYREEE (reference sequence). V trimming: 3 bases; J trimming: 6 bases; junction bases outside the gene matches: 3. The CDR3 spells CASSSRDSNSPLHF. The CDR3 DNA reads TGTGCCAGCAGCTCCCGGGACAGTAATTCACCCCTCCACTTT. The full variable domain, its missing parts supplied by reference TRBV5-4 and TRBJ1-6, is ETGVTQSPTHLIKTRGQQVTLRCSSQSGHNTVSWYQQALGQGPQFIFQYYREEENGRGNFPPRFSGLQFPNYSSELNVNALELDDSALYLCASSSRDSNSPLHFGNGTRLTVT.

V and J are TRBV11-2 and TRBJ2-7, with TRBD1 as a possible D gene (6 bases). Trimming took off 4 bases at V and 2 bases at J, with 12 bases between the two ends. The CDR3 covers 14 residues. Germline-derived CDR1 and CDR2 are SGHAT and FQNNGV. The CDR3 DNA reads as TGTGCCAGCAGCTCAGGGGACGTACCCTACGAGCAGTACTTC. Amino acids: CASSSGDVPYEQYF. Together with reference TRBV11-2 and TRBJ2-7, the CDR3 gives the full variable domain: EAGVAQSPRYKIIEKRQSVAFWCNPISGHATLYWYQQILGQGPKLLIQFQNNGVVDDSQLPKDRFSAERLKGVDSTLKIQPAKLEDSAVYLCASSSGDVPYEQYFGPGTRLTVT.

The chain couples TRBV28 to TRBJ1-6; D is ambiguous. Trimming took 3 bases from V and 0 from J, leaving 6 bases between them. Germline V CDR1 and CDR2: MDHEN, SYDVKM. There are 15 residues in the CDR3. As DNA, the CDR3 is TGTGCCAGCAGTTTCGGGAGCTCCTATAATTCACCCCTCCACTTT. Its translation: CASSFGSSYNSPLHF.

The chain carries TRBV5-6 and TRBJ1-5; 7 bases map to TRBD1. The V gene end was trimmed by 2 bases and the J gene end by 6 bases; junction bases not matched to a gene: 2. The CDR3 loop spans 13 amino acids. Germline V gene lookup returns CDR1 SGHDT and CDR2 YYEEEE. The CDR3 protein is CASSLEGAQPQHF. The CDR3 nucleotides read TGTGCCAGCAGCTTAGAGGGGGCTCAGCCCCAGCATTTT.

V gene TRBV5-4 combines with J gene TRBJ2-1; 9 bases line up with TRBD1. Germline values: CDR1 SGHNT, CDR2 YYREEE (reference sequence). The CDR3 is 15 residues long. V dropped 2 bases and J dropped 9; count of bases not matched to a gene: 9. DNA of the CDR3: TGTGCCAGCAGCTTTCCGGGACAGGGTGGGTTTGAGCAGTTCTTC. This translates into CASSFPGQGGFEQFF.